Each of the 13 T cell receptor beta chains below was sequenced from the same sample in a study of shared clonotypes between healthy human individuals. Produced via immunoSEQ multiplex PCR; TCRdb's table is partial and in-frame only. The table includes roughly 2 million clones, more than 90% detected once. Source material: naive CD4+ T cells sorted from blood. Described subset: CD45RA+ positively selected. These receptors all stem from a man aged 18 to 35 in good health.

This chain joins TRBV5-5 and TRBJ2-5; 7 nucleotides match TRBD2. V lost 4 bases to trimming and J lost 0 bases; unmatched junction nucleotides: 3. The CDR3 totals 14 residues. Germline lookup yields CDR1 SGHKS and CDR2 YYEKEE (reference sequence). The chain's CDR3 is CASSPGTNQETQYF. CDR3 nucleotides: TGTGCCAGCAGCCCCGGGACTAACCAAGAGACCCAGTACTTC.

The chain uses TRBV19 and TRBJ2-7; D uncertain. The CDR3 runs to 13 residues. Trimming removed 0 bases at V and 3 bases at J, with 6 bases between. The germline CDR1 and CDR2 sequences are LNHDA and SQIVND (reference sequence). Here the CDR3 reads CASSIEWGYEQYF. Here the CDR3 DNA reads TGTGCCAGTAGTATAGAATGGGGCTACGAGCAGTACTTC.

V and J are TRBV6-5 and TRBJ2-7; 11 bases align to TRBD2. CDR1 and CDR2 (germline): MNHEY, SVGAGI. With V trimmed by 4 bases and J by 7 bases, 9 bases remained unmatched. This CDR3 spans 15 amino acids. This CDR3 is CASSSPGLAESEQYF. The CDR3 DNA is TGTGCCAGCAGTTCCCCGGGACTAGCGGAATCGGAGCAGTACTTC.

The chain carries TRBV7-2 and TRBJ1-2; 7 nucleotides match TRBD1. The germline CDR1 and CDR2 sequences are SGHTA and FQGNSA. V dropped 7 bases and J dropped 3; count of bases not matched to a gene: 14. There are 16 residues in the CDR3. As DNA, the CDR3 is TGTGCCAGCACCCAAACCGGACAGGCCGGGGACTATGGCTACACCTTC. As protein: CASTQTGQAGDYGYTF. Variable domain in full (rest from reference TRBV7-2 and TRBJ1-2): GAGVSQSPSNKVTEKGKDVELRCDPISGHTALYWYRQSLGQGLEFLIYFQGNSAPDKSGLPSDRFSAERTGGSVSTLTIQRTQQEDSAVYLCASTQTGQAGDYGYTFGSGTRLTVV.

V is TRBV10-3 and J is TRBJ1-1; 8 nucleotides align to TRBD1. Per the germline V gene, CDR1 is ENHRY and CDR2 is SYGVKD. This CDR3 spans 13 amino acids. V was pared by 10 bases and J by 4 bases, with 8 bases of the junction left unmatched. For the CDR3, the DNA is TGTGCCAGCAACCCAGGGGGCATCACTGAAGCTTTCTTT. This encodes CASNPGGITEAFF.

The chain employs TRBV6-1 and TRBJ1-6, with 7 bases aligning to TRBD1. The V segment lost 8 bases and the J segment 2 bases; nucleotides outside the gene matches: 6. The germline CDR1 and CDR2 sequences are MNHNS and SASEGT. The CDR3 is 15 amino acids. CDR3 amino acids: CASATGATYNSPLHF. DNA of the CDR3: TGTGCCAGCGCTACAGGGGCGACCTATAATTCACCCCTCCACTTT.

On this clone itself: Other DNA sequences in this specimen translate into the identical CDR3. The rearrangement joins TRBV20-1 to TRBJ1-1, with D unresolved. Trimming left V 0 bases short and J 7 bases short, with 3 bases between. Germline CDR1 DFQATT, CDR2 SNEGSKA (reference sequence). The CDR3 runs to 10 residues. In DNA form, the CDR3 reads TGCAGTGCTAGAGATCTTGAAGCTTTCTTT. Residues: CSARDLEAFF.

This chain joins TRBV5-1 and TRBJ2-1; 10 nucleotides line up with TRBD2. CDR1 is SGHRS, CDR2 YFSETQ, per germline. The CDR3 loop spans 16 amino acids. J gave up 4 bases and V 4 bases, and 8 bases lay outside the gene matches. The CDR3 loop is CASSAQGAGGYNEQFF. The CDR3 DNA is TGCGCCAGCAGCGCCCAAGGAGCGGGGGGGTACAATGAGCAGTTCTTC.

The genes are TRBV7-6 and TRBJ2-3; D may be TRBD1 or TRBD2 (5 bases each). The germline V and J ends were trimmed by 4 bases and 5 bases, with 10 bases remaining between them. This CDR3 region has 13 residues. From germline, CDR1 is SGHVS and CDR2 FNYEAQ. CDR3 residues: CASSWGIQDTQYF. Here the CDR3 DNA reads TGTGCCAGCAGCTGGGGGATTCAAGATACGCAGTATTTT.

The chain recombines TRBV2 with TRBJ2-3; D gene ambiguous. V lost 4 bases and J lost 4, with 18 bases in between. The CDR3 has 16 amino acids. The V gene's germline CDR1 is SNHLY and CDR2 FYNNEI. The CDR3 DNA sequence: TGTGCCAGCAGTGTCTTCGAGTTCGTACGACCAGATACGCAGTATTTT. It translates to CASSVFEFVRPDTQYF.

The sample holds a few counts of this clone. The V call is TRBV7-2, the J call TRBJ1-1; D call uncertain. This CDR3 has 13 residues. V lost 4 bases and J lost 0, with 6 bases in between. Germline lookup yields CDR1 SGHTA and CDR2 FQGNSA. CDR3 DNA sequence: TGTGCCAGCAGCTACTCCATGAACACTGAAGCTTTCTTT. Translated, it gives CASSYSMNTEAFF.

The chain recombines TRBV7-8 with TRBJ1-3, with a possible D match to TRBD1 (5 bases). The ends were cut back, 7 bases at V and 4 bases at J, with 8 bases in the middle. In germline, CDR1 is SGHVS, CDR2 FQNEAQ. There are 12 residues in the CDR3. Written as DNA, the CDR3 is TGTGCCAGCAACGAGGGGGGAAACACCATATATTTT. It codes for CASNEGGNTIYF.

This sequence joins TRBV10-3 and TRBJ2-2, with D perhaps matching TRBD1 (5 bases). The germline gives CDR1 ENHRY, CDR2 SYGVKD. Trimming took off 0 bases at V and 3 bases at J, with 11 bases between the two ends. The CDR3 has 16 residues. The CDR3 DNA is TGTGCCATCAGTGAGTCGGGCCCAGGGTACACCGGGGAGCTGTTTTTT. Translating gives CAISESGPGYTGELFF.